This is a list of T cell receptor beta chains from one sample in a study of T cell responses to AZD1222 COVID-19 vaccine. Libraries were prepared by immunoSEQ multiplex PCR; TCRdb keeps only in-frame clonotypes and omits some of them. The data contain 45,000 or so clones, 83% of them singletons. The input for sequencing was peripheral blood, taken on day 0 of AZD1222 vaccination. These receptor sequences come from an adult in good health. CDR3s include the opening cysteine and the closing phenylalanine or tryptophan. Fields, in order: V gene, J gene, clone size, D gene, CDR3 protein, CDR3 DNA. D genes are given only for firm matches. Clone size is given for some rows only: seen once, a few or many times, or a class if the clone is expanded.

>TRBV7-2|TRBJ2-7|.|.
CASSLEVSYEQYF
TGTGCCAGCAGCTTAGAAGTCTCCTACGAGCAGTACTTC
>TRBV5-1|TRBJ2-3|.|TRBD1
CASSSGVTGGLTDTQYF
TGCGCCAGCAGCTCCGGAGTTACAGGGGGCCTCACAGATACGCAGTATTTT
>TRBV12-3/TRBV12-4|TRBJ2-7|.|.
CASSATGSYEQYF
TGTGCCAGCAGTGCCACTGGCTCCTACGAGCAGTACTTC
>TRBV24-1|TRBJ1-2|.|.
CATSRSNYGYTF
TGTGCCACCAGTAGGAGTAACTATGGCTACACCTTC
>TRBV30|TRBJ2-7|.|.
CAWSDGRGVGEQYF
TGTGCCTGGAGCGACGGCCGAGGGGTCGGCGAGCAGTACTTC
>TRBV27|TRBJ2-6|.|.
CASSLQGARANVLTF
TGTGCCAGCAGTTTACAAGGGGCCCGGGCCAACGTCCTGACTTTC
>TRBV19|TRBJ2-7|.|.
CASSIGGTEQYF
TGTGCCAGTAGTATAGGAGGGACCGAGCAGTACTTC
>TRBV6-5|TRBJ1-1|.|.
CASPSPVSEAFF
TGTGCCAGCCCCTCCCCAGTAAGCGAAGCTTTCTTT
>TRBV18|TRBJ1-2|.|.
CASSPRSDYGYTF
TGTGCCAGCTCACCACGGTCTGACTATGGCTACACCTTC
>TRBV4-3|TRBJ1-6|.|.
CASSTDSVYNSPLHF
TGCGCCAGTTCAACGGACAGCGTCTATAATTCACCCCTCCACTTT
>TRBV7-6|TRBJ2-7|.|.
CASNVDEGGSYEQYF
TGTGCCAGCAACGTAGATGAGGGGGGCTCCTACGAGCAGTACTTC
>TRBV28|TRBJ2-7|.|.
CASSLLVGDPSYEQYF
TGTGCCAGCAGTTTATTAGTCGGGGATCCCTCCTACGAGCAGTACTTC
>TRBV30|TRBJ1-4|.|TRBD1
CAWTGTENEKLFF
TGTGCCTGGACCGGGACAGAAAATGAAAAACTGTTTTTT
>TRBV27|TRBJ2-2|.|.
CASSVRGTGELFF
TGTGCCAGCAGCGTGAGGGGCACCGGGGAGCTGTTTTTT
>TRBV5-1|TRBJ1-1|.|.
CASSLQTGNTEAFF
TGCGCCAGCAGCCTTCAGACGGGGAACACTGAAGCTTTCTTT
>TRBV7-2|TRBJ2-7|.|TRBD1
CASSLLGGQGGSYEQYF
TGTGCCAGCAGCTTATTGGGTGGACAGGGAGGCTCCTACGAGCAGTACTTC
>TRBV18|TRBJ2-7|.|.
CASSPAEGEQYF
TGTGCCAGCTCACCAGCGGAGGGCGAGCAGTACTTC
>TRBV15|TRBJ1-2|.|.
CATSGGGARNYGYTF
TGTGCCACCAGCGGGGGCGGCGCCCGTAACTATGGCTACACCTTC
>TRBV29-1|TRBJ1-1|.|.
CSVGQTRNTEAFF
TGCAGCGTTGGCCAGACAAGGAACACTGAAGCTTTCTTT
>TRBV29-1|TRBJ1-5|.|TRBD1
CSASGQGQPQHF
TGCAGCGCCTCGGGACAGGGCCAGCCCCAGCATTTT
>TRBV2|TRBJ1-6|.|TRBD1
CASSSTGGLTNSPLHF
TGTGCCAGCAGTTCTACAGGGGGCCTGACCAATTCACCCCTCCACTTT
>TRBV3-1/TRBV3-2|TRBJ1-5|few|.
CASSHLNGDQPQHF
TGTGCCAGCAGCCACCTCAACGGGGATCAGCCCCAGCATTTT
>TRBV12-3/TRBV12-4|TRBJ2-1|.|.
CASSIGTNWFF
TGTGCCAGCAGCATAGGGACCAATTGGTTCTTC
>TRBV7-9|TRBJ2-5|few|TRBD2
CASSFRDYKQETQYF
TGTGCCAGCAGCTTCCGGGACTACAAGCAAGAGACCCAGTACTTC
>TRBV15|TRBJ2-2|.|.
CATSRDRQSTGELFF
TGTGCCACCAGCAGAGATAGACAGTCCACCGGGGAGCTGTTTTTT
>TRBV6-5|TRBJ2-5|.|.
CASSLTGWETQYF
TGTGCCAGCAGTTTAACAGGGTGGGAGACCCAGTACTTC
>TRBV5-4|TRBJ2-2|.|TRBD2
CASSLVSGGTGELFF
TGTGCCAGCAGCTTGGTTTCGGGGGGCACCGGGGAGCTGTTTTTT
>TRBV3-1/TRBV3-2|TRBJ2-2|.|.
CASTPRGRNTGELFF
TGTGCCAGCACCCCCCGGGGGCGGAACACCGGGGAGCTGTTTTTT
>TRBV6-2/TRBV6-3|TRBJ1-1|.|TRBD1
CASSWTGIGAFF
TGTGCCAGCAGTTGGACAGGGATCGGAGCTTTCTTT
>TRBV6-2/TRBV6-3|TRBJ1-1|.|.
CASSYSHTEAFF
TGTGCCAGCAGTTATTCACACACTGAAGCTTTCTTT
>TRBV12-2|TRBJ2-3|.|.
CASRTSHSGTARTDTQYF
TGTGCAAGTCGCACAAGCCACTCCGGGACAGCGCGCACAGATACGCAGTATTTT
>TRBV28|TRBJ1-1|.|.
CASSLEDEAFF
TGTGCCAGCAGTTTGGAGGATGAAGCTTTCTTT
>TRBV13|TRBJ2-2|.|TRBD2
CASSSGLANGELFF
TGTGCCAGCAGCTCGGGACTAGCTAACGGGGAGCTGTTTTTT
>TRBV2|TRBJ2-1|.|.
CASSERGSYNEQFF
TGTGCCAGCAGTGAAAGGGGCAGCTACAATGAGCAGTTCTTC
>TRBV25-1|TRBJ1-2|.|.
CASSAGLWVGYTF
TGTGCCAGCAGTGCGGGACTATGGGTTGGCTACACCTTC
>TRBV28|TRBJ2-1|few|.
CASSTAGLSFPEQFF
TGTGCCAGCAGTACGGCGGGACTTTCGTTTCCTGAGCAGTTCTTC
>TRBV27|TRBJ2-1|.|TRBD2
CASSSGLAGYIEQFF
TGTGCCAGCAGTTCAGGACTAGCGGGGTATATTGAGCAGTTCTTC
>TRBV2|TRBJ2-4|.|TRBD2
CASTGTSGIAKNIQYF
TGTGCCAGCACAGGGACTAGCGGGATAGCCAAAAACATTCAGTACTTC
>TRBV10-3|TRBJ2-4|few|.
CAISDLENIQYF
TGTGCCATCAGTGATTTAGAGAACATTCAGTACTTC
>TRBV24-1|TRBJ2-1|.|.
CATSDRSQIYTGRYYNEQFF
TGTGCCACCAGTGACCGATCCCAGATCTACACAGGGAGGTATTACAATGAGCAGTTCTTC
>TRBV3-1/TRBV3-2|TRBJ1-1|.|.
CASSQEPWAQELEAFF
TGTGCCAGCAGCCAAGAACCTTGGGCCCAAGAACTTGAAGCTTTCTTT
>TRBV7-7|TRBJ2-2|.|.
CASSLGASGVTGELFF
TGTGCTAGCAGCTTGGGGGCTAGCGGCGTCACCGGGGAGCTGTTTTTT
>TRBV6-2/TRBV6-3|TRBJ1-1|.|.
CASSYSSVGRMNTEAFF
TGTGCCAGCAGTTACTCGTCTGTAGGCAGGATGAACACTGAAGCTTTCTTT
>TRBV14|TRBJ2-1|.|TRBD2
CASSQLLAGAYNEQFF
TGTGCCAGCAGCCAGCTGCTAGCGGGAGCTTACAATGAGCAGTTCTTC
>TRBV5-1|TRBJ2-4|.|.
CASSPNQGLAKNIQYF
TGCGCCAGCAGCCCAAACCAGGGCTTAGCCAAAAACATTCAGTACTTC